This TCR beta chain was obtained from a study of cytomegalovirus exposure and HLA in healthy donors. PCR was performed using 60 Vbeta and 13 Jbeta primers. TCRdb's copy holds only in-frame clones and misses some; the assay was immunoSEQ multiplex PCR. This table holds some 170,000 clones, 81% found once. Remarks on this clone: Its antigen is currently unknown.

Study conclusions and caveats: Immune exposure information comprised only CMV serostatus. Usually a TCR sequence was rare, but some public TCRs were found in many donors.

Germline CDR1 SGHTA, CDR2 FQGNSA. This CDR3 is built from 18 residues. Germline trimming cut 4 bases from V and 1 base from J; bases unmatched to any gene: 7. The origin of this receptor is a woman aged 18-29 years in good health and CMV-seropositive. Sequencing input: PBMCs. The chain employs TRBV7-2 and TRBJ1-6, with 10 bases matching TRBD1. CDR3 DNA: TGTGCCAGCAGCTCGGGACAGGGGAGGGGGTCCTATAATTCACCCCTCCACTTT. Encoded protein: CASSSGQGRGSYNSPLHF.